A selection of T cell receptor beta chains follows, all from one sample in a study of OX40 agonist ivuxolimab in advanced cancers. TCRdb's copy holds only in-frame clones and misses some; the assay was immunoSEQ multiplex PCR. The sample records approximately 14,000 clones, just under 80% being singletons. This material consisted of CD4+ or CD8+ T cells sorted from blood, taken in a trial of the OX40 agonist ivuxolimab. The receptors originated from an adult with an advanced solid tumor such as melanoma, head and neck, liver or kidney cancer. CDR3s include the opening cysteine and the closing phenylalanine or tryptophan. D genes are given only for firm matches. Clone size appears in some rows only: once, few, many, or a class for an expanded clone.

TRBV12-5	.	TRBJ2-1	16	TRBD1	TGTGCTAGTGGTTTGTTCACAGGGGGCGGGTTGCGTGAGCAGTTCTTC	CASGLFTGGGLREQFF
TRBV7-9	.	TRBJ2-7	13	.	TGTGCCAGCAGCGCCGGGACCTCCTACGAGCAGTACTTC	CASSAGTSYEQYF
TRBV10-3	.	TRBJ1-5	14	TRBD1	TGTGCCATCAAAGGACAGGGAACGGATCAGCCCCAGCATTTT	CAIKGQGTDQPQHF
TRBV11-2	.	TRBJ2-7	13	.	TGTGCCAGCAGCCCCTCAGTCTCCTACGAGCAGTACTTC	CASSPSVSYEQYF
TRBV2	few	TRBJ2-7	15	TRBD2	TGTGCCAGCACCGGAGGTAGCGGGAGGCCCTACGAGCAGTACTTC	CASTGGSGRPYEQYF
TRBV5-6	.	TRBJ2-3	14	.	TGTGCCAGCAGCTTGGGGGGAAAGGCAGATACGCAGTATTTT	CASSLGGKADTQYF
TRBV5-4	few	TRBJ1-4	15	TRBD1	TGTGCCAGCAGCTTGGTGGGGACAGGAGACGAAAAACTGTTTTTT	CASSLVGTGDEKLFF
TRBV20-1	.	TRBJ2-3	11	.	TGCAGTGGGGGGTTCGCTCGTACGCAGTATTTT	CSGGFARTQYF
TRBV7-9	.	TRBJ2-2	14	.	TGTGCCAGCAGCCAGACAGTGAACACCGGGGAGCTGTTTTTT	CASSQTVNTGELFF
TRBV6-6	.	TRBJ2-7	15	TRBD2	TGTGCCAGCAGTTACGCTAGCGGGGCGTATTACGAGCAGTACTTC	CASSYASGAYYEQYF
TRBV7-9	.	TRBJ1-3	14	.	TGTGCCAGCAGCTTATTTACAGGGGGAAACACCATATATTTT	CASSLFTGGNTIYF
TRBV6-6	.	TRBJ2-7	14	.	TGTGCCAGCAGTTTTCATCCTGGGGCCTACGAGCAGTACTTC	CASSFHPGAYEQYF
TRBV28	.	TRBJ2-2	14	TRBD1	TGTGCCAGCAGTCACCTGACAGGGTCCGGGGAGCTGTTTTTT	CASSHLTGSGELFF
TRBV7-9	.	TRBJ2-1	12	.	TGTGCCAGTTCCTCCGGGGCCACTGAGCAGTTCTTC	CASSSGATEQFF